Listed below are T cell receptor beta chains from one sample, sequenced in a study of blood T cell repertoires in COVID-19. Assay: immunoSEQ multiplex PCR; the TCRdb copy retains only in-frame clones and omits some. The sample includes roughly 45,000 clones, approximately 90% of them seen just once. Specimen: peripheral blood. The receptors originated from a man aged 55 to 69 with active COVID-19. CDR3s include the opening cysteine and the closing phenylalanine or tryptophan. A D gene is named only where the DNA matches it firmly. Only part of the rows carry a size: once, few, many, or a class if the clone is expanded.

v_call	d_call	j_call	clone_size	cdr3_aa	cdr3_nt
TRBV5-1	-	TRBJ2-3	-	CASSLMGAGTDTQYF	TGCGCCAGCAGCTTGATGGGGGCAGGCACAGATACGCAGTATTTT
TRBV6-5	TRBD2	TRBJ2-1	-	CASSLLAGGYNEQFF	TGTGCCAGCAGCCTACTAGCGGGGGGATACAATGAGCAGTTCTTC
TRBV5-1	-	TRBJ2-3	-	CASSRQGPTDTQYF	TGCGCCAGCAGCCGGCAGGGTCCCACAGATACGCAGTATTTT
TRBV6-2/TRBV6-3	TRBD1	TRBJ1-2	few	CASSQGQGARKDGYTF	TGTGCCAGCAGTCAAGGACAGGGGGCGCGGAAGGATGGCTACACCTTC
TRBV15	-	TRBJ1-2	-	CATSAPNLGPISNYGYTF	TGTGCCACCAGCGCCCCTAACCTTGGGCCGATCTCTAACTATGGCTACACCTTC
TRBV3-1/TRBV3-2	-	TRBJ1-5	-	CASSQGRTNQPQHF	TGTGCCAGCAGCCAAGGACGGACTAATCAGCCCCAGCATTTT
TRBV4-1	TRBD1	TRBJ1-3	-	CASSGGAPGQGLSGNTIYF	TGCGCCAGCAGCGGGGGGGCCCCTGGACAGGGCCTCTCTGGAAACACCATATATTTT
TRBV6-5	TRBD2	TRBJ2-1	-	CASAGLAPYNEQFF	TGTGCCAGTGCGGGACTAGCGCCCTACAATGAGCAGTTCTTC
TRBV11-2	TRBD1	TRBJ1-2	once	CASSITGVSGYTF	TGTGCCAGCAGCATCACAGGGGTTTCAGGCTACACCTTC
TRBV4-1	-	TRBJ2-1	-	CASSQDQTRGEQFF	TGCGCCAGCAGCCAAGATCAGACTAGGGGAGAGCAGTTCTTC
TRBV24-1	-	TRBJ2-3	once	CATSDIQSTDTQYF	TGTGCCACCAGTGATATCCAGAGCACAGATACGCAGTATTTT
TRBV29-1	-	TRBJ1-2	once	CSVSLGTFYGYTF	TGCAGCGTGTCCTTGGGGACTTTCTATGGCTACACCTTC
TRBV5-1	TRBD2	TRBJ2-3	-	CASSLRGDLASTDTQYF	TGCGCCAGCAGCTTACGGGGGGATTTGGCGTCGACAGATACGCAGTATTTT
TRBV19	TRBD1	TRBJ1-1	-	CASSFGQGHGNTEAFF	TGTGCCAGTAGCTTTGGACAGGGTCATGGGAACACTGAAGCTTTCTTT
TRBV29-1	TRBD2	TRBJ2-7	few	CSVPASSGLTEQYF	TGCAGCGTCCCGGCCTCTAGCGGCCTAACGGAGCAGTACTTC
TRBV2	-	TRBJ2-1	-	CASSGTLTLGEQFF	TGTGCCAGCAGTGGGACTTTAACCCTTGGCGAGCAGTTCTTC
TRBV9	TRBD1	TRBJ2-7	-	CASSATGTVYEQYF	TGTGCCAGCAGCGCGACAGGGACCGTATACGAGCAGTACTTC
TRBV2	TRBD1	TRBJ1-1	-	CASSDARDRGNTEAFF	TGTGCCAGCAGTGACGCTCGGGACAGGGGTAACACTGAAGCTTTCTTT
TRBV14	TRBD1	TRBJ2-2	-	CASRESRSGQGVVPGELFF	TGTGCCAGCAGGGAAAGTCGTTCGGGACAGGGTGTCGTACCCGGGGAGCTGTTTTTT
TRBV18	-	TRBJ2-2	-	CASSPLSGRTGELFF	TGTGCCAGCTCACCACTGTCAGGAAGGACCGGGGAGCTGTTTTTT
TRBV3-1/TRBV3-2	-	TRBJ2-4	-	CASSQRGALAKNIQYF	TGTGCCAGCAGCCAACGGGGGGCCCTAGCCAAAAACATTCAGTACTTC
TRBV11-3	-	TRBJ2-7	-	CASSPSGSYEQYF	TGTGCCAGCAGCCCGAGCGGCTCCTACGAGCAGTACTTC
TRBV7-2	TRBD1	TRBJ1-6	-	CASSSGQPNSPLHF	TGTGCCAGCAGCTCGGGACAGCCAAATTCACCCCTCCACTTT
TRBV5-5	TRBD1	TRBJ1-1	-	CASSWGQGNTEAFF	TGTGCCAGCAGCTGGGGACAGGGGAACACTGAAGCTTTCTTT
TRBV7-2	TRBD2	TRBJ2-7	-	CASSLVGGAGGSTYEQYF	TGTGCCAGCAGCTTAGTGGGGGGAGCGGGAGGGAGCACCTACGAGCAGTACTTC
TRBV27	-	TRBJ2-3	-	CASSARTETQYF	TGTGCCAGCAGTGCCCGGACAGAAACGCAGTATTTT
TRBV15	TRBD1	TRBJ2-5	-	CATSRDHGTGSETQYF	TGTGCCACCAGCAGAGATCACGGGACAGGGAGTGAGACCCAGTACTTC
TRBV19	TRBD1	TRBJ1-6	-	CASGAGQGASSRGSPLHF	TGTGCCAGTGGAGCCGGGCAGGGGGCATCCAGCCGGGGCTCACCCCTCCACTTT
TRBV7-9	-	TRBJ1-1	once	CASSSGTSEAFF	TGTGCCAGCAGCTCAGGGACTTCCGAAGCTTTCTTT
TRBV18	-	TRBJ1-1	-	CASSPPAQATNEAFF	TGTGCCAGCTCACCACCGGCGCAGGCTACCAATGAAGCTTTCTTT
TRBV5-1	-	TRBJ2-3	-	CASSLGQATDTQYF	TGCGCCAGCAGCTTGGGACAGGCCACAGATACGCAGTATTTT
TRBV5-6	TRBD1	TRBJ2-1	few	CASSYGDSVFAEQFF	TGTGCCAGCAGCTATGGGGACAGTGTATTCGCTGAGCAGTTCTTC
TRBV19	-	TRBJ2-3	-	CASSVTRDSGDTQYF	TGTGCCAGTAGCGTAACCCGGGACTCTGGAGATACGCAGTATTTT
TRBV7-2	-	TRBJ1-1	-	CASSLSTGRRRAFF	TGTGCCAGCAGCTTATCAACAGGGCGTCGCCGAGCTTTCTTT
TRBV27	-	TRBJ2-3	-	CASSSFTDTQYF	TGTGCCAGCAGTTCGTTCACAGATACGCAGTATTTT
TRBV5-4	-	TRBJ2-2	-	CASSLTALQGSAGELFF	TGTGCCAGCAGCTTAACAGCTCTCCAGGGGTCCGCCGGGGAGCTGTTTTTT
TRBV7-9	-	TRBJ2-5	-	CASSSPRGTPQETQYF	TGTGCCAGCAGCTCACCGAGGGGGACCCCGCAAGAGACCCAGTACTTC
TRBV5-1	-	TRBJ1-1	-	CASSPGGTKGQNTEAFF	TGCGCCAGCAGCCCGGGGGGAACAAAGGGCCAGAACACTGAAGCTTTCTTT